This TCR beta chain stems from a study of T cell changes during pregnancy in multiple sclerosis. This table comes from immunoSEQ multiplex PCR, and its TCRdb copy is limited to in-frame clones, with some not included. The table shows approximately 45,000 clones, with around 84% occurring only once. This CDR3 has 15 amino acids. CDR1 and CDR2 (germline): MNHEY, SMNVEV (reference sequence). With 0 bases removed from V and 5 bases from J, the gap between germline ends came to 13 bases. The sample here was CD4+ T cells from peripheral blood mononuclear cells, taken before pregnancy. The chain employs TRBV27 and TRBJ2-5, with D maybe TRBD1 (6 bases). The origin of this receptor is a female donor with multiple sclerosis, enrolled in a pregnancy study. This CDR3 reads CASSLSTAGAETQYF. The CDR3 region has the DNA TGTGCCAGCAGTTTATCGACGGCAGGGGCGGAGACCCAGTACTTC.